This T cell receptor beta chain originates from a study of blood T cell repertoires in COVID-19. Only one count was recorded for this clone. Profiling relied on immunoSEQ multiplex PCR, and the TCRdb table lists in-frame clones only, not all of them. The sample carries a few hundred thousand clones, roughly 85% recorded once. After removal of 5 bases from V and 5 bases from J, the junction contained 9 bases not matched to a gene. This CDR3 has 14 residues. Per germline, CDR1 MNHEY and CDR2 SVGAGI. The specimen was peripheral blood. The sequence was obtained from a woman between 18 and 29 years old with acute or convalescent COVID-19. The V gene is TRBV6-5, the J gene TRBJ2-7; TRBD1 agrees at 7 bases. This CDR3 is CASSTSAGGDEQYF. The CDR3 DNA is TGTGCCAGCAGTACCAGTGCAGGGGGAGACGAGCAGTACTTC.